This TCR beta chain was obtained from a study of OX40 agonist ivuxolimab in advanced cancers. Germline V CDR1 and CDR2: LNHDA, SQIVND (reference sequence). This CDR3 is built from 13 residues. Trimming shortened V by 1 base and J by 4 bases, and 7 bases separated the two germline ends. Some clones are missing from TCRdb's copy, which holds only in-frame ones; the method was immunoSEQ multiplex PCR. The sample includes around 92,000 clones, around 94% of them seen just once. Concerning this clone itself: At the DNA level, this CDR3 is encoded by other sequences in the same sample as well.

Systemic immunosuppression or a history of autoimmune disease excluded patients. The source is an adult with an advanced solid tumor such as melanoma, head and neck, liver or kidney cancer. This specimen was CD4+ or CD8+ T cells sorted from blood, taken in a trial of the OX40 agonist ivuxolimab. V is TRBV19 and J is TRBJ2-5; TRBD1 or TRBD2 may be the D gene (5 bases each). The CDR3 coding sequence is TGTGCCAGTAGTATAGGGGGGTCAGAGACCCAGTACTTC. Its protein product is CASSIGGSETQYF.